This section outlines one TCR beta chain sequence together with its context. Its antigen is unidentified. Measured with immunoSEQ multiplex PCR; TCRdb has only the in-frame clones, and not every one. The sample holds 20,000 to 30,000 clones, around 86% seen once. The data were taken from a study of T cells in localized non-small cell lung cancer. General study results and limits: Uninvolved adjacent lung showed higher T cell clonality than tumor. Median around 56 top-100 tumor clones were shared with paired adjacent lung.

The CDR3 consists of 15 residues. The V gene lost 3 bases and the J gene lost 0 bases, with 11 bases spanning the gap. Germline V gives CDR1 MNHNY, CDR2 SVGAGI (reference sequence). Sequencing was performed on peripheral blood, taken before any cancer treatment. This rearrangement joins TRBV6-6 to TRBJ1-2; tentative D call: TRBD1 (5 bases). The receptor's source is a male donor aged 60 or over with stage II squamous cell lung carcinoma. DNA of the CDR3: TGTGCCAGCAGTTATTCCACAGGTTCTAACTATGGCTACACCTTC. Translation: CASSYSTGSNYGYTF.